This record looks at one T cell receptor (beta chain) sequence and its context. Its specificity is unknown. This specimen comes from a study of T cells in localized non-small cell lung cancer. Findings of the study overall: Investigators sequenced only a single tumor region, leaving heterogeneity possible. A higher density of T cells in blood coincided with extended overall survival.

Looked up from germline, CDR1 is SSHAT and CDR2 is FNYEAQ (reference sequence). Trimming left V 3 bases short and J 8 bases short, with 17 bases between. The length of the CDR3 is 15 residues. Some clones are missing from TCRdb's copy, which holds only in-frame ones; the method was immunoSEQ multiplex PCR. The sample yields about 54,000 clones, over 75% seen once. This clonotype was obtained from a female donor aged 60 or older with stage II squamous cell lung carcinoma. The chain couples TRBV7-7 to TRBJ1-3; maybe TRBD1 (6 bases). Specimen: peripheral blood, collected before any cancer treatment. The CDR3 region has the DNA TGTGCCAGCAGCTTCGGGACATCCCTTCAGGACACCATATATTTT. This gives the protein CASSFGTSLQDTIYF.